This T cell receptor (beta chain) was recovered during a study of T-cell reconstitution after alpha-beta-depleted transplantation in children. During its preparation, the TCRbeta library received unique molecular identifiers. Each CDR3 protein is one row after TCRdb ran MiXCR on the PCR reads. The sample consists of roughly 100,000 distinct CDR3 sequences, approximately 6% of them appearing once. The CDR3 contains 16 residues. At least ten counts were recorded for this clonotype. The sequences come from PBMCs, mostly from graft donor cells, collected 60 days after TCRalphabeta/CD19-depleted stem cell transplant. The gene calls are TRBV21-1 and TRBJ2-1; TRBD1 reflects the table's D call only, with no check against the DNA. TRBV21-1 constitutes a pseudogene. This receptor was identified in a female patient between 2 and 15 years old who had a stem cell transplant for Fanconi anemia, so the T cells may come from the graft donor. The CDR3 bases are TGTGCCAGCAGCAATAGGCGGGGGTTCTCCTACAATGAGCAGTTCTTC. This translates into CASSNRRGFSYNEQFF.